This T cell receptor beta chain emerged from a study of blood T cell repertoires in COVID-19. CDR1 and CDR2 from the germline V gene are SGHRS and YFSETQ. This CDR3 is 14 amino acids long. The trim removed 0 bases at V and 1 base at J, leaving 0 bases unmatched. Method: immunoSEQ multiplex PCR; TCRdb's copy keeps in-frame clones and lacks some. The table lists approximately 110,000 clones, approximately 84% of them singletons. Sequenced input: peripheral blood. This receptor was identified in a man aged 40-50 years with acute or convalescent COVID-19. The chain couples TRBV5-1 to TRBJ1-1; the match to TRBD1 covers 7 bases. CDR3 loop: CASSLGDRNTEAFF. In DNA form, the CDR3 reads TGCGCCAGCAGCTTGGGGGACAGGAACACTGAAGCTTTCTTT.